This T cell receptor (beta chain) was captured by sequencing in a study of beta chain features in type 1 diabetes (dated by TCRdb to about 2018). Background for the entire study: Mean age, gender distribution, total cell number and subset yield were not different between patients and healthy donors. A total of 107,917,701 sorted cells were examined across all samples, and RNA yield correlated strongly with the number of cells per subset. The study compared the TCRB repertoires of sorted circulating CD4+ T cell subsets in recently diagnosed type 1 diabetes patients with those in matched healthy donors. Whereas all 30 or so donors provided naive and central memory subsets, regulatory and stem cell-like memory subsets were isolated from just 8 patients and roughly 8 healthy donors. Summary of the overall study and its limitations: Patients with type 1 diabetes made fewer insertions and deleted more nucleotides at VDJ recombination sites, implying thymic rearrangement abnormalities. Shorter templates might be favored by PCR, yet because patient and control samples were amplified and corrected together, any such skew would affect both groups equally. In all four CD4+ subsets, TCRB CDR3 length was moderately but significantly shorter in type 1 diabetes patients. Naive, central memory and regulatory TCRB repertoires appeared to be more alike among patients than among healthy donors. Sequencing cDNA rather than genomic DNA could over-represent highly expressing activated cells, although activation and CD3 levels did not differ between groups. Only small numbers of individuals were included in the HLA sub-analyses, which left unresolved whether HLA type had any influence on TCRB rearrangement.

Note on this clone: What antigen it recognizes has not been identified. No much larger clone exists at a distance of one base, and base qualities are not known.

A single peripheral blood draw of about 116 mL on average was collected from each donor into heparinised tubes. Naive, central memory, regulatory and stem cell-like memory CD4+ T cells were sorted on a BD FACSAria II using a panel including CD45RO, CCR7, CD25, CD127, CD95 and CD27. Purity was above 95% for every sorted population. PBMCs were isolated immediately by Lymphoprep density gradient centrifugation and stained directly without culture. Samples were stained and sorted in pairs, with one healthy donor and one patient per experiment, so that batch effects were minimized. The entire amount of isolated RNA was reverse transcribed using the High Capacity cDNA Reverse Transcription Kit, so the sequenced TCRB transcripts were expressed ones. Naive, central memory and regulatory T cell samples underwent deep immunoSEQ sequencing, averaging around 4 million total reads per sample. Sorted cells were lysed in RLT buffer, and RNA was extracted using DNase-treated RNeasy Micro or Mini kits according to cell number. To prevent cross-contamination, every cell subset was processed on its own, while patient and healthy donor samples were processed together. The immunoSEQ multiplex PCR was used to amplify TCRB sequences from cDNA, yielding 87-bp fragments that span the CDR3 region. Sequencing of the amplicons was performed on the Illumina HiSeq platform. As for how the authors treated the data: PCR bias was corrected computationally using synthetic template baselines, and reads within Hamming distance 2 were collapsed, with unmergeable singletons discarded. Reads were aligned against IMGT so that V, D and J genes, CDR3 length and insertions or deletions at six rearrangement sites could be assigned. Within each subset, clonotype counts were normalized to the number of sorted cells before true diversity and Gini coefficients were calculated with the tcR R package. The overlap coefficient, calculated on TCRB nucleotide sequences, was used to measure repertoire sharing. As a proxy for the pre-selection repertoire, out-of-frame TCRB sequences from naive cells were analyzed. The table comes from immuneACCESS by way of TCRdb, which keeps in-frame sequences with V and J called. Part of the clones is missing from these tables; in studies checked, under half for an unresolved V gene and the rest for unknown reasons. V and J calls and clone size are as listed in that table; D and trimming were resolved from the DNA. The sample profile shows under 900,000 clones; 17% of them were found once. The ten biggest clones cover about 0.02% of the sample.

V is pared back by 5 bases and J by 0 bases, with 17 bases lying between the germline termini. The germline V gene gives CDR1 as SGHTA and CDR2 as FQGNSA. Taken from cysteine to phenylalanine, the CDR3 has 17 residues. Left in the record is the CDR3 DNA by itself, 51 bases read in frame from the first base. Recombination linked TRBV7-2 to TRBJ2-1; no D segment can be confidently identified. The clonotype comes from a woman aged 18-35 years in good health. Sequenced sample: naive CD4+ T cells from blood. Read against the paper, the sample's cell subset or site label means: true naive CD4+ T cells. CDR3 protein: CASSMRSRLSSYNEQFF. The nucleotides read TGTGCCAGCAGCATGAGATCCCGGCTAAGCTCCTACAATGAGCAGTTCTTC. Here the CDR3 is joined to the reference TRBV7-2 and TRBJ2-1 genes, and the full variable domain is: GAGVSQSPSNKVTEKGKDVELRCDPISGHTALYWYRQSLGQGLEFLIYFQGNSAPDKSGLPSDRFSAERTGGSVSTLTIQRTQQEDSAVYLCASSMRSRLSSYNEQFFGPGTRLTVL.